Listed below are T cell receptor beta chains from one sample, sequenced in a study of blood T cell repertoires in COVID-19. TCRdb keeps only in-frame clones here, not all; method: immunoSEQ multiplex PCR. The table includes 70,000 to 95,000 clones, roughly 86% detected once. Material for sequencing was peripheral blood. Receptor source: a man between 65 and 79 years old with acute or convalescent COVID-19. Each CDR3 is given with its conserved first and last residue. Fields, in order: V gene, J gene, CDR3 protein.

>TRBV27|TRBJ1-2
CASSRDRAYGYTF
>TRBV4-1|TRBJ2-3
CASSLRGTRSLMADTQYF
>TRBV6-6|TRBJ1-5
CASRGQGYQPQHF
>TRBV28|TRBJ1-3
CASGTGTGVTSGNTIYF
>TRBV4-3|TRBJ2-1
CASSPAGLSSYNEQFF
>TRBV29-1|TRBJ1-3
CSAGTGSNTIYF
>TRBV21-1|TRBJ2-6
CASSTEGVSGANVLTF
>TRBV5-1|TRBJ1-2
CASADGGATNYGYTF
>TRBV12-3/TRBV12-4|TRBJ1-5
CASSWTANQPQHF
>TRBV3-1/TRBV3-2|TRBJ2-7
CASSPPGGEQYF
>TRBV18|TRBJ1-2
CASSPLPGQNYGYTF
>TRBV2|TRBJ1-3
CASGQDGNTIYF
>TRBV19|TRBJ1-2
CASADRLYGYTF
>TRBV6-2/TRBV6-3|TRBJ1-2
CASSYGYSRNYGYTF
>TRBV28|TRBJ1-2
CASSLSVLAGNYGYTF
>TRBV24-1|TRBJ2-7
CATSDLQDGTAYEQYF
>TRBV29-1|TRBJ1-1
CSVDRQTNTEAFF
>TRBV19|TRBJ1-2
CASSLSGTATNYGYTF
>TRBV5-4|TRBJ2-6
CASSLHGANVLTF
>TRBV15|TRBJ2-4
CATSRVLGRDNIQYF
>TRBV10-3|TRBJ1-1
CAISEATAYRGRQGGFF
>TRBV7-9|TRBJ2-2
CASSFWDRGQRELFF
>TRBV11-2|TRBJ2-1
CASTNTGTSGNNEQFF
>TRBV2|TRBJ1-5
CASSSTGTGTQPQHF